These 2 T cell receptor beta chains were sequenced from one sample in a study of Graves' ophthalmopathy and Graves' hyperthyroidism. TCR beta CDR3 regions were amplified from RNA transcripts. After a first-round RT-PCR with HTBI primers, a second-round multiplex PCR was run. TCRdb passed the multiplex PCR reads through MiXCR, listing each CDR3 protein once. The table has around 670,000 distinct CDR3 sequences, roughly 40% seen once. Sequenced: peripheral blood. These receptor sequences come from an adult man with Graves' ophthalmopathy.

The chain is built from TRBV13 and TRBJ1-2; D is ambiguous. Trimming cost V 3 bases and J 0 bases, with 26 bases left between them. Germline loops: CDR1 PRHDT, CDR2 FYEKMQ (reference sequence). This CDR3 is 20 amino acids long. The DNA of the CDR3 is TGTGCCAGCAGCTTCTACCGGCAAGGGCAGTCGATTGCGGCTAACTATGGCTACACCTTC. It codes for CASSFYRQGQSIAANYGYTF.

The rearrangement joins TRBV13 to TRBJ2-5; 9 bases map to TRBD2. Germline V gene lookup returns CDR1 PRHDT and CDR2 FYEKMQ (reference sequence). The CDR3 extends over 19 amino acids. Losses at the gene ends were 6 bases for V and 2 bases for J; bases not matched to a gene: 19. The CDR3 here is CASSFAVISGSSGQETQYF. The CDR3 DNA reads TGTGCCAGCAGTTTTGCGGTAATTAGCGGGAGTTCGGGGCAAGAGACCCAGTACTTC. The full variable domain, rest sourced from reference TRBV13 and TRBJ2-5, is AAGVIQSPRHLIKEKRETATLKCYPIPRHDTVYWYQQGPGQDPQFLISFYEKMQSDKGSIPDRFSAQQFSDYHSELNMSSLELGDSALYFCASSFAVISGSSGQETQYFGPGTRLLVL.